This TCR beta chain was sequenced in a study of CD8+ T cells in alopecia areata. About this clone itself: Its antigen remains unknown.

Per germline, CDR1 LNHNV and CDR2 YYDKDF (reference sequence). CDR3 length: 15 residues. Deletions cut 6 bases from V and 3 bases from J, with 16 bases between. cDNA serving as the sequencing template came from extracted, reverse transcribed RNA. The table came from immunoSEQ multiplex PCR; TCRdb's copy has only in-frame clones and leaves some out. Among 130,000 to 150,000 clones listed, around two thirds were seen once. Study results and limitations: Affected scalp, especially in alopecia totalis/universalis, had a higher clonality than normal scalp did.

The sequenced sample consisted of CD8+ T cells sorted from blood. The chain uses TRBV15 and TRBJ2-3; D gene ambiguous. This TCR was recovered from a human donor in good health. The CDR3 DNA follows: TGTGCCACCAGTTACGGGCGGAAGGAAACAGATACGCAGTATTTT. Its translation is CATSYGRKETDTQYF.